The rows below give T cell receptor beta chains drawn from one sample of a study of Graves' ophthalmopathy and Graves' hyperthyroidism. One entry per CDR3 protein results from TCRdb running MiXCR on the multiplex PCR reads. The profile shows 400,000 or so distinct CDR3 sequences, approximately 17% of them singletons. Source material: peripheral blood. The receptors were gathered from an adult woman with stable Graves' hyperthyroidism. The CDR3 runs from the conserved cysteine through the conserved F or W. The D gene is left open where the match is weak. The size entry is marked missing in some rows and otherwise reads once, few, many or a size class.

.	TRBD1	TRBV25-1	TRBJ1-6	CASSTRDRGHSPLHF	TGTGCCAGCAGTACCCGGGACAGGGGGCATTCACCCCTCCACTTT
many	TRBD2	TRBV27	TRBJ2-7	CASSLTSGSHEQYF	TGTGCCAGCAGTTTGACTAGCGGGAGCCACGAGCAGTACTTC
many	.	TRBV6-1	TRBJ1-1	CASSEEMNTEAFF	TGTGCCAGCAGTGAAGAAATGAACACTGAAGCTTTCTTT
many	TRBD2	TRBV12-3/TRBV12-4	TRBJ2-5	CASSYTSGAETQYF	TGTGCCAGCAGTTACACTAGCGGCGCGGAGACCCAGTACTTC
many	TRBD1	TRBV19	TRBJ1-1	CATQGAGNTEAFF	TGTGCCACGCAGGGGGCTGGGAACACTGAAGCTTTCTTT
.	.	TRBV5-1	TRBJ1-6	CASSAGTIDSPLHF	TGCGCCAGCAGCGCCGGGACAATCGATTCACCCCTCCACTTT
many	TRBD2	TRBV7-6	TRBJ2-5	CASSLARGTQETQYF	TGTGCCAGCAGCTTAGCGCGGGGGACTCAAGAGACCCAGTACTTC
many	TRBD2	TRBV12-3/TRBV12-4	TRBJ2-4	CASKIAGGAKNIQYF	TGTGCCAGCAAGATAGCGGGGGGAGCCAAAAACATTCAGTACTTC
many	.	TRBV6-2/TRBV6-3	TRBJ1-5	CASSYMTARNQPQHF	TGTGCCAGCAGTTATATGACAGCCCGGAATCAGCCCCAGCATTTT
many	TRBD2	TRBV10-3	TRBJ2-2	CAISPGLAGPNTGELFF	TGTGCCATCAGCCCGGGACTAGCGGGCCCGAACACCGGGGAGCTGTTTTTT
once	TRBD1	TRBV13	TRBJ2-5	CASSYRGQGPQETQYF	TGTGCCAGCAGCTACAGGGGGCAGGGCCCCCAAGAGACCCAGTACTTC
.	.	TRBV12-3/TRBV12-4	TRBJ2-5	CASILPQETQYF	TGTGCCAGCATTCTTCCACAAGAGACCCAGTACTTC
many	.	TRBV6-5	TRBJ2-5	CASKAGESETQYF	TGTGCCAGCAAGGCAGGGGAATCGGAGACCCAGTACTTC
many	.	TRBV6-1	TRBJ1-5	CASSDGGGDQPQHF	TGTGCCAGCAGTGACGGGGGAGGAGATCAGCCCCAGCATTTT
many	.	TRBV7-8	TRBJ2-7	CASSLAPTATYEQYF	TGTGCCAGCAGCTTAGCGCCGACAGCTACCTACGAGCAGTACTTC
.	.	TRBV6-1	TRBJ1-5	CASSDRPGFYQPQHF	TGTGCCAGCAGTGACCGGCCAGGGTTTTATCAGCCCCAGCATTTT
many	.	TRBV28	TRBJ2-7	CASSFFIEGPPYEQYF	TGTGCCAGCAGTTTCTTTATAGAGGGACCCCCCTACGAGCAGTACTTC
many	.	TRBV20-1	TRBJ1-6	CSVADFTERNSPLHF	TGCAGTGTTGCAGACTTTACCGAGCGAAATTCACCCCTCCACTTT
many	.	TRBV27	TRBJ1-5	CASSPRGDQTKPQHF	TGTGCCAGCAGCCCGCGGGGGGACCAGACAAAGCCCCAGCATTTT
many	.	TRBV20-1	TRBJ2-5	CSARWLRNLQETQYF	TGCAGTGCTAGGTGGCTGAGGAACCTCCAAGAGACCCAGTACTTC
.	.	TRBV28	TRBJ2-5	CASSRTLTGETQYF	TGTGCCAGCAGTCGGACATTGACTGGAGAGACCCAGTACTTC
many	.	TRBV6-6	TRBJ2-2	CASRIRDTNTGELFF	TGTGCCAGCAGGATCCGGGACACCAACACCGGGGAGCTGTTTTTT
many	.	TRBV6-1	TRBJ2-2	CASSEIYKNPANTGELFF	TGTGCCAGCAGTGAAATTTATAAAAACCCCGCGAACACCGGGGAGCTGTTTTTT
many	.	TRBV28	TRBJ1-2	CASSLMPSTGPGYTF	TGTGCCAGCAGTCTAATGCCGTCTACAGGTCCCGGCTACACCTTC
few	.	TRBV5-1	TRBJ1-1	CASSLVMGNHEAFF	TGCGCCAGCAGCTTGGTGATGGGGAACCACGAAGCTTTCTTT
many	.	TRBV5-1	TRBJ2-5	CASSFWGTNKETQYF	TGCGCCAGCAGCTTCTGGGGGACAAACAAAGAGACCCAGTACTTC
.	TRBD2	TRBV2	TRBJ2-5	CASRETSGVSGETQYF	TGTGCCAGCAGGGAGACTAGCGGGGTCTCGGGGGAGACCCAGTACTTC
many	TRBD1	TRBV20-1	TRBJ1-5	CSACDRVGQPQHF	TGCAGTGCCTGCGACAGGGTGGGTCAGCCCCAGCATTTT
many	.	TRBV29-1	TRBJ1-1	CSVERGQNTEAFF	TGCAGCGTTGAAAGGGGACAGAACACTGAAGCTTTCTTT
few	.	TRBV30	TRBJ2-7	CAWSVFGSYERYF	TGTGCCTGGAGTGTTTTCGGCTCCTACGAGCGGTACTTC
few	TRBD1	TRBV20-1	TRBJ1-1	CSASPGTGGTEAFF	TGCAGTGCTAGCCCCGGGACAGGGGGTACTGAAGCTTTCTTT
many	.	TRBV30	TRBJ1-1	CAWSGQFYTEAFF	TGTGCCTGGAGTGGACAGTTTTACACTGAAGCTTTCTTT
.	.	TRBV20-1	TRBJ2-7	CSAQEGGTYEQYF	TGCAGTGCCCAGGAGGGTGGGACCTACGAGCAGTACTTC
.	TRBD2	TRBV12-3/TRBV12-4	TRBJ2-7	CASSPKGLAALSSYEQYF	TGTGCCAGCAGTCCAAAGGGACTAGCGGCGCTGAGCTCCTACGAGCAGTACTTC
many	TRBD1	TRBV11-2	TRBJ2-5	CASSLGTGQGGQETQYF	TGTGCCAGCAGCTTAGGGACGGGACAGGGAGGGCAAGAGACCCAGTACTTC
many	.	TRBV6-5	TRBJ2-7	CASSSGTPTYEQYF	TGTGCCAGCAGTTCCGGGACCCCTACCTACGAGCAGTACTTC
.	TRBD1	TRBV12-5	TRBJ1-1	CASGLVLGRGIGTEAFF	TGTGCTAGTGGTTTGGTACTCGGCAGGGGGATTGGGACTGAAGCTTTCTTT
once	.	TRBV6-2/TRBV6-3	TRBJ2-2	CASSYRLIGELFF	TGTGCCAGCAGTTACCGTTTGATCGGGGAGCTGTTTTTT
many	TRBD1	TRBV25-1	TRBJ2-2	CASSDPGQGVSGELFF	TGTGCCAGCAGTGATCCCGGACAGGGGGTATCCGGGGAGCTGTTTTTT
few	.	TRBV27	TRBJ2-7	CASRPYLGQRDSYEQYF	TGTGCCAGCAGACCGTATCTGGGTCAAAGGGACTCCTACGAGCAGTACTTC
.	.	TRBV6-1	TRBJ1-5	CASSERGVGAGQPQHF	TGTGCCAGCAGTGAACGGGGGGTGGGGGCAGGCCAGCCCCAGCATTTT
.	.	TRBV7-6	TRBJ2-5	CASSLPKIRGETQYF	TGTGCCAGCAGCTTACCCAAAATACGGGGAGAGACCCAGTACTTC
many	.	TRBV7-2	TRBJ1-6	CASTPREDSYNSPLHF	TGTGCCAGCACCCCAAGAGAAGACTCCTATAATTCACCCCTCCACTTT
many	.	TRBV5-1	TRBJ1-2	CASSSTGGNYGYTF	TGTGCCAGCAGTTCGACTGGCGGGAACTATGGCTACACCTTC
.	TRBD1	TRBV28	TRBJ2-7	CASSISQGIGYEQYF	TGTGCCAGCAGTATATCACAGGGGATAGGCTACGAGCAGTACTTC
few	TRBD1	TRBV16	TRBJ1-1	CASSQFQYPLTDRVNTEAFF	TGTGCCAGCAGCCAATTTCAGTACCCTTTGACTGACAGGGTGAACACTGAAGCTTTCTTT
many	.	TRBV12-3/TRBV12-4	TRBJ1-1	CASSLGQFRENTEAFF	TGTGCCAGCAGTTTAGGCCAATTCAGGGAGAACACTGAAGCTTTCTTT
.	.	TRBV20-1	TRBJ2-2	CSAKNLKNTGELFF	TGCAGTGCTAAAAATCTGAAGAACACCGGGGAGCTGTTTTTT
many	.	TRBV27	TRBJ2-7	CATPKWGETYEQYF	TGTGCCACCCCGAAATGGGGAGAGACCTACGAGCAGTACTTC
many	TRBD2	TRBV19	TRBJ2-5	CATRAGGRVETQYF	TGTGCCACCAGAGCGGGAGGGCGGGTTGAGACCCAGTACTTC
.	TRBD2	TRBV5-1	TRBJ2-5	CASSLVAGLRETQYF	TGCGCCAGCAGCTTGGTAGCGGGGCTCCGAGAGACCCAGTACTTC
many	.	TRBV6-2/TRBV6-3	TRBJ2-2	CASSYTRGTGELFF	TGTGCCAGCAGTTACACCCGGGGCACCGGGGAGCTGTTTTTT
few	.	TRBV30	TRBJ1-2	CAWSPLSYGYTF	TGTGCCTGGAGTCCCCTGAGCTATGGCTACACCTTC
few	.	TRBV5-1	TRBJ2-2	CASSFPPGRNTGELFF	TGCGCCAGCAGCTTCCCTCCAGGGCGGAACACCGGGGAGCTGTTTTTT
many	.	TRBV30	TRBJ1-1	CAWTLHRNTEAFF	TGTGCCTGGACACTTCATCGGAACACTGAAGCTTTCTTT